This T cell receptor (beta chain) was sequenced in a study of T cells in Graves' hyperthyroidism and ophthalmopathy. Study observations and caveats: Ophthalmopathy prediction by the model preceded onset by a median about 6.8 months. Most clonotypes expanded in thyroid above 0.001 were likewise present in blood.

A remark on this clonotype: Antigen unknown.

Amplified regions were TCR beta CDR3 sequences from RNA transcripts. The HTBI primer set served for first-round RT-PCR of the TCR CDR3. Each CDR3 protein gets one entry after TCRdb re-called the multiplex PCR reads with MiXCR. The repertoire consists of about 500,000 distinct CDR3 sequences, with over 35% occurring once and the leading ten covering about two fifths. Sequenced input: peripheral blood or thyroid tissue (not recorded which). This clonotype was sampled from an adult woman with Graves' disease, either hyperthyroidism or ophthalmopathy (not recorded which).

For the CDR3, the DNA is TGTGCCAGCAGCCAAGGGACAGTCACAGATACGCAGTATTTT. This sequence encodes CASSQGTVTDTQYF. This chain joins TRBV7-8 and TRBJ2-3; 7 bases fit TRBD1. The germline V gene has CDR1 SGHVS and CDR2 FQNEAQ. V shed 5 bases and J 2 bases; nucleotides not matched to a gene: 4. This CDR3 contains 14 residues.